A single sample gave rise to the 24 T cell receptor beta chains below, sequenced in a study of CD8 T cells in ankylosing spondylitis. Each CDR3 protein is one row after TCRdb ran MiXCR on the 5' RACE reads. This sample has around 150,000 distinct CDR3 sequences, with 25% to 35% found just once. The sequenced sample was synovial fluid, either unsorted or a sorted T cell fraction (not recorded which). These receptor sequences come from a male donor with ankylosing spondylitis.

This chain uses TRBV20-1 with TRBJ2-3; possibly TRBD1 for D (7 bases). The CDR3 runs to 15 residues. Germline V gene sequence: CDR1 DFQATT, CDR2 SNEGSKA (reference sequence). Trimming took 3 bases from V and 1 from J, leaving 14 bases between them. The CDR3: CSASQGGSGTDTQYF. CDR3 coding DNA: TGCAGTGCTAGCCAGGGGGGCTCTGGCACAGATACGCAGTATTTT.

This clonotype was recorded once. V usage is TRBV20-1 and J usage is TRBJ1-2; tentatively, D is TRBD1 (6 bases). The germline V gene has CDR1 DFQATT and CDR2 SNEGSKA (reference sequence). This CDR3 comprises 13 residues. V shed 3 bases and J shed 4 bases, with 12 bases lying between them. The CDR3 loop is CSASRGAGYGYTF. The CDR3 DNA follows: TGCAGTGCTAGCCGGGGGGCGGGCTATGGCTACACCTTC.

This chain links TRBV29-1 with TRBJ1-5; D unresolved. V lost 4 bases to trimming and J lost 0 bases, with 10 bases between them. The CDR3 has 14 residues. CDR1 and CDR2 (germline): SQVTM, ANQGSEA. The CDR3 region is CSVGSGNSNQPQHF. CDR3 DNA: TGCAGCGTTGGTAGCGGAAATAGCAATCAGCCCCAGCATTTT.

This clonotype appeared many times. The gene calls are TRBV5-1 and TRBJ1-4; D uncertain. The CDR3 loop spans 14 amino acids. The germline V gene has CDR1 SGHRS and CDR2 YFSETQ. V lost 3 bases to trimming and J lost 0 bases, with 6 bases between them. The chain's CDR3 is CASSSSTTNEKLFF. The CDR3 bases are TGCGCCAGCAGCTCCTCTACAACTAATGAAAAACTGTTTTTT.

V gene TRBV6-5 combines with J gene TRBJ2-1, with 12 positions matching TRBD1. V lost 6 bases to trimming and J lost 7 bases; unmatched junction nucleotides: 10. The CDR3 has 16 residues. Germline V gene sequence: CDR1 MNHEY, CDR2 SVGAGI. CDR3 sequence reads: CASSYTGTGGKNEQFF. CDR3 DNA sequence: TGTGCCAGCAGCTACACCGGGACAGGGGGCAAGAATGAGCAGTTCTTC.

The rearrangement uses TRBV20-1 and TRBJ1-1; the match to TRBD1 covers 7 bases. This CDR3 has 14 residues. V shed 0 bases, J shed 2 bases, and the junction held 3 bases outside the gene matches. Germline V gene lookup returns CDR1 DFQATT and CDR2 SNEGSKA (reference sequence). The DNA of the CDR3 is TGCAGTGCTAGAGAGAGGGGGCTTAACACTGAAGCTTTCTTT. Translating gives CSARERGLNTEAFF.

The sample holds a few counts of this clonotype. The chain has TRBV5-1 and TRBJ2-4; D remains ambiguous. Germline V CDR1 and CDR2: SGHRS, YFSETQ. Between the trimmed V and J ends, which lost 4 bases and 6 bases, there was a span of 14 bases. CDR3 length: 14 amino acids. This CDR3 reads CASSVDGPVNIQYF. Written as DNA, the CDR3 is TGCGCCAGCAGCGTCGACGGCCCCGTAAACATTCAGTACTTC.

The chain links TRBV6-1 to TRBJ1-4, with TRBD1 as a possible D gene (5 bases). The CDR3 extends over 14 amino acids. Per the germline V gene, CDR1 is MNHNS and CDR2 is SASEGT. Trimming took off 6 bases at V and 8 bases at J, with 16 bases between the two ends. The CDR3 bases are TGTGCCAGCAGCGACCCGACAGCCCAAGAAAAACTGTTTTTT. As protein: CASSDPTAQEKLFF.

V and J are TRBV21-1 and TRBJ1-6. TRBV21-1 is described as a pseudogene. CDR3 length equals 15 residues. This CDR3 reads CATNGPPPTNSPLHF. In DNA form, the CDR3 reads TGTGCCACCAACGGCCCTCCACCGACAAATTCACCCCTCCACTTT.

The sample holds a few counts of this clonotype. CDR3 nucleotides: TGTGCCAGCAGTTTTCGCGGGGAGCAGTTCTTC. Protein sequence: CASSFRGEQFF. J is TRBJ2-1 and V is TRBV12-3 or TRBV12-4; weak D call: TRBD2 (5 bases). CDR3 length: 11 residues. Trimming left V 3 bases short and J 10 bases short, with 7 bases between.

This chain connects TRBV4-3 to TRBJ1-5; 7 bases are shared with TRBD1. The CDR3 sequence is 15 residues long. The germline V gene encodes CDR1 LGHNA and CDR2 YSLEER. The junction had 10 bases not matched to a gene; V was cut back by 5 bases and J by 6 bases. CDR3 nucleotide sequence: TGCGCCAGCAGCTCGAACAGGGGAGCCGGTCAGCCCCAGCATTTT. Translating it yields CASSSNRGAGQPQHF.

Note on this clonotype: One base away lies a much larger clone, so this may be a sequencing read error. The chain links TRBV12-3 or TRBV12-4 to TRBJ1-1; D perhaps matches TRBD1 (5 bases). CDR3 length: 14 residues. The CDR3 sequence is CASSRGRPGTGAFF. The CDR3, as DNA: TGTGCCAGCAGTCGAGGCAGGCCCGGGACTGGAGCTTTCTTT.

Only a few counts were recorded for this clonotype. V usage is TRBV3-1 and J usage is TRBJ1-4, with 10 positions matching TRBD1. The CDR3 is made up of 15 amino acids. V shed 3 bases and J 8 bases; nucleotides not matched to a gene: 6. Germline CDR1 LGHDT, CDR2 YNNKEL (reference sequence). The CDR3 DNA is TGTGCCAGCAGCCAGAGGACAGGGGGGGGCGAAAAACTGTTTTTT. This sequence encodes CASSQRTGGGEKLFF. The whole variable domain, remainder taken from reference TRBV3-1 and TRBJ1-4, is DTAVSQTPKYLVTQMGNDKSIKCEQNLGHDTMYWYKQDSKKFLKIMFSYNNKELIINETVPNRFSPKSPDKAHLNLHINSLELGDSAVYFCASSQRTGGGEKLFFGSGTQLSVL.

The rearrangement links TRBV20-1 to TRBJ1-6, with 8 positions matching TRBD1. Losses at the gene ends were 6 bases for V and 10 bases for J; bases not matched to a gene: 11. The germline gives CDR1 DFQATT, CDR2 SNEGSKA (reference sequence). The CDR3 contains 14 residues. The CDR3 protein is CSARQGFPSSPLHF. CDR3 sequence (DNA): TGCAGTGCAAGACAGGGGTTTCCGTCATCACCCCTCCACTTT.

The chain links TRBV28 to TRBJ2-3; no definite D call. The CDR3 runs to 16 residues. Looked up from germline, CDR1 is MDHEN and CDR2 is SYDVKM. Trimming cost V 4 bases and J 2 bases, with 16 bases left between them. The CDR3 sequence: CASSSISPPNTDTQYF. The CDR3 DNA sequence: TGTGCCAGCAGTTCTATATCTCCACCTAACACAGATACGCAGTATTTT.

There are many counts of this clonotype. This sequence joins TRBV14 and TRBJ2-5; unclear D gene. V lost 0 bases to trimming and J lost 5 bases, with 13 bases between them. Germline values: CDR1 SGHDN, CDR2 FVKESK. The CDR3 has 15 amino acids. The CDR3 loop is CASSQEPARRETQYF. The CDR3 bases are TGTGCCAGCAGCCAAGAACCCGCCCGAAGGGAGACCCAGTACTTC. Variable domain in full (rest from reference TRBV14 and TRBJ2-5): EAGVTQFPSHSVIEKGQTVTLRCDPISGHDNLYWYRRVMGKEIKFLLHFVKESKQDESGMPNNRFLAERTGGTYSTLKVQPAELEDSGVYFCASSQEPARRETQYFGPGTRLLVL.

The sample holds many counts of this clonotype. This rearrangement joins TRBV9 to TRBJ2-3; no reliable D call. CDR1 is SGDLS and CDR2 is YYNGEE in the germline V gene. Trimming took off 0 bases at V and 0 bases at J, with 8 bases between the two ends. The CDR3 extends over 15 amino acids. In DNA, the CDR3 is TGTGCCAGCAGCGTAGGAATGGTCAGCACAGATACGCAGTATTTT. This encodes CASSVGMVSTDTQYF.

This sequence joins TRBV20-1 and TRBJ1-5; TRBD1 might be the D (5 bases). V was shortened by 2 bases and J by 3 bases, with 20 bases between the two germline ends. The CDR3 loop spans 17 amino acids. Germline CDR1 and CDR2: DFQATT and SNEGSKA (reference sequence). Here the CDR3 reads CSARTPRAGLSNQPQHF. CDR3 nucleotides: TGCAGTGCTAGAACCCCCCGGGCAGGGTTGTCCAATCAGCCCCAGCATTTT.

The chain combines TRBV3-1 with TRBJ2-3, with 8 bases lining up with TRBD2. This CDR3 has 16 amino acids. Trimming cost V 5 bases and J 8 bases; bases outside gene matches: 15. Per the germline V gene, CDR1 is LGHDT and CDR2 is YNNKEL (reference sequence). CDR3 in DNA: TGTGCCAGCAGCGAGGCGGCTAGCGGGCACGCGGGTACGCAGTATTTT. Encoded protein: CASSEAASGHAGTQYF.

In its sample, this clonotype was seen many times. The J gene is TRBJ2-1, the V gene TRBV28; D may be TRBD1 (6 bases). The CDR3 runs to 12 residues. Trimming pared 11 bases from V and 5 bases from J, leaving 13 bases between. Germline values: CDR1 MDHEN, CDR2 SYDVKM. CDR3 sequence (DNA): TGTGCCTGGGGGCGCCGGGACAATGAGCAGTTCTTC. Residues: CAWGRRDNEQFF.

The CDR3 nucleotides are TGTGCCACCAGTCTAGGCGATACGCAGTATTTT. Residues: CATSLGDTQYF. The chain links TRBV24-1 to TRBJ2-3; D unclear. The V and J ends lost 6 bases and 6 bases respectively, with 6 bases between them. The CDR3 contains 11 residues. Germline V gives CDR1 KGHDR, CDR2 SFDVKD.

This chain uses TRBV30 with TRBJ1-2; a weak D match, TRBD1 (5 bases). Trimming took 0 bases from V and 4 from J, leaving 9 bases between them. The CDR3 is made up of 13 amino acids. CDR1 and CDR2 (germline): GTSNPN, SVGIG (reference sequence). The CDR3 nucleotides are TGTGCCTGGAGTGTGGGGGTAGGCTATGGCTACACCTTC. Translating it yields CAWSVGVGYGYTF.

The V and J genes are TRBV4-1 and TRBJ2-5; TRBD1 matches 8 bases. Germline V gene sequence: CDR1 MGHRA, CDR2 YSYEKL. With V trimmed by 0 bases and J by 7 bases, 4 bases remained unmatched. The CDR3 extends over 14 amino acids. The CDR3 bases are TGCGCCAGCAGCCAAGACAGGGGGCGAGGGACCCAGTACTTC. Its protein is CASSQDRGRGTQYF.

A few counts support this clonotype. This chain joins TRBV6-6 and TRBJ2-3; no clear D gene. Germline V gene sequence: CDR1 MNHNY, CDR2 SVGAGI (reference sequence). V gave up 8 bases and J gave up 10 bases, with 13 bases separating them. The CDR3 is 11 residues long. CDR3 DNA sequence: TGTGCCAGCGCTTCCTATACGTCGCAGTATTTT. It encodes CASASYTSQYF.